The following is a TCR beta chain sequence with its context. Clones were read by immunoSEQ multiplex PCR, and TCRdb kept only the in-frame ones, dropping some. The sample yields about 610,000 clones, over 75% seen once. The CDR3 totals 16 residues. The V gene end was trimmed by 6 bases and the J gene end by 5 bases; junction bases not matched to a gene: 15. Looked up from germline, CDR1 is SGHVS and CDR2 is FQNEAQ. The sample comes from a study of shared T cell receptors in the human thymus. This sample also appeared in a second study, on human thymus T cells. That work adds: Having surgery to correct congenital heart defects, healthy Finnish infants acted as the donors. Thymus tissue was removed during corrective cardiac surgery.

This receptor was obtained from a boy less than two years old with a congenital heart defect. Sequenced: thymocytes. The rearrangement links TRBV7-8 to TRBJ2-5, with 7 bases lining up with TRBD2. The CDR3 loop is CASRVGWGKLAETQYF. CDR3 DNA sequence: TGTGCCAGCAGGGTTGGGTGGGGCAAACTAGCGGAGACCCAGTACTTC.